This T cell receptor beta chain came from a study of control samples from healthy donors and cancer patients. The data were produced by immunoSEQ multiplex PCR, yet TCRdb's version contains in-frame clones alone and is incomplete. Of about 120,000 clones in the sample, roughly 88% were seen once. The receptor was derived from a man aged 35-49 years in good health. Sequenced sample: blood.

Here the CDR3 DNA reads TGTGCCAGCAGCCTCTGGGAAGGGGGATCTGGCTACACCTTC. This translates into CASSLWEGGSGYTF. This chain connects TRBV9 to TRBJ1-2, with D perhaps TRBD1 (6 bases). The CDR3 contains 14 residues. V gave up 4 bases and J gave up 7 bases, with 17 bases separating them. Germline V CDR1 and CDR2: SGDLS, YYNGEE. Together with reference TRBV9 and TRBJ1-2, the CDR3 gives the full variable domain: DSGVTQTPKHLITATGQRVTLRCSPRSGDLSVYWYQQSLDQGLQFLIQYYNGEERAKGNILERFSAQQFPDLHSELNLSSLELGDSALYFCASSLWEGGSGYTFGSGTRLTVV.